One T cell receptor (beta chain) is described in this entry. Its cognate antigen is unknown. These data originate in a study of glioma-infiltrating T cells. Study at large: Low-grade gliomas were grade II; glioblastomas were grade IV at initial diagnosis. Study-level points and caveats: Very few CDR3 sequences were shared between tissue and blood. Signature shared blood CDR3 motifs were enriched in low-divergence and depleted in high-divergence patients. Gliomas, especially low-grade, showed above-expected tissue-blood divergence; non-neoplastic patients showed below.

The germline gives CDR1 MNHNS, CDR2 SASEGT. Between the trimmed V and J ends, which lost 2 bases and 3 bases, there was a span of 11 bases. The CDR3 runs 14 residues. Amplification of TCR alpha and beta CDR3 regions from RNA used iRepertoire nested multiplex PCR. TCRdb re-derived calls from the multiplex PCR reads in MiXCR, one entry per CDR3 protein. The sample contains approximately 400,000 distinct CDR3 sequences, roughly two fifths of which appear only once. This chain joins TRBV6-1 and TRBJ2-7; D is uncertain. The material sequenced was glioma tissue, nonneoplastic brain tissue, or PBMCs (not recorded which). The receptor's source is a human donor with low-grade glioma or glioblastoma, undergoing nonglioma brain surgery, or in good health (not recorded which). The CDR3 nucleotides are TGTGCCAGCAGTGAATTTTTGACGGACTACGAGCAGTACTTC. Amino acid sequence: CASSEFLTDYEQYF.